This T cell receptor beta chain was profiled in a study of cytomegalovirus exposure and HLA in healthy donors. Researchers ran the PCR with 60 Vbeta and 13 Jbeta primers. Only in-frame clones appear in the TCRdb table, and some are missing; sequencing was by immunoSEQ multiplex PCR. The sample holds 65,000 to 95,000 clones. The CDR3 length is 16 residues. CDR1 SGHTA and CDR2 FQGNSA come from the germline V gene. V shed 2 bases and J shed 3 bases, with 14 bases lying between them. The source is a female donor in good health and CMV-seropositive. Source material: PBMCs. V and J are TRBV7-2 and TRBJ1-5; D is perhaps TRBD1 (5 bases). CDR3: CASSLIMQGTNQPQHF. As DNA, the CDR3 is TGTGCCAGCAGCTTAATTATGCAGGGTACCAATCAGCCCCAGCATTTT. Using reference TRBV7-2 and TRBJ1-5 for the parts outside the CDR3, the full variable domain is GAGVSQSPSNKVTEKGKDVELRCDPISGHTALYWYRQSLGQGLEFLIYFQGNSAPDKSGLPSDRFSAERTGGSVSTLTIQRTQQEDSAVYLCASSLIMQGTNQPQHFGDGTRLSIL.